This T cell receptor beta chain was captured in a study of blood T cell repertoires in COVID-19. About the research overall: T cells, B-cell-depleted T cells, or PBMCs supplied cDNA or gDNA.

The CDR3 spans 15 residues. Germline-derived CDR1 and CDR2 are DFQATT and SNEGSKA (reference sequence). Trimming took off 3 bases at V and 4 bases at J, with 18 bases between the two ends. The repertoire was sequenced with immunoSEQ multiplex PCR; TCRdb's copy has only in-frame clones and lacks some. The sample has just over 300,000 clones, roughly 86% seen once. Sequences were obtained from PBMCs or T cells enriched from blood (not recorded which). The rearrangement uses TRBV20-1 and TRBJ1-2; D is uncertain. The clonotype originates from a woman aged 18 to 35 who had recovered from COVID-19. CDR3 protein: CSASSVGSKFYGYTF. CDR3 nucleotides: TGCAGTGCTAGTTCTGTGGGCAGTAAGTTCTATGGCTACACCTTC.